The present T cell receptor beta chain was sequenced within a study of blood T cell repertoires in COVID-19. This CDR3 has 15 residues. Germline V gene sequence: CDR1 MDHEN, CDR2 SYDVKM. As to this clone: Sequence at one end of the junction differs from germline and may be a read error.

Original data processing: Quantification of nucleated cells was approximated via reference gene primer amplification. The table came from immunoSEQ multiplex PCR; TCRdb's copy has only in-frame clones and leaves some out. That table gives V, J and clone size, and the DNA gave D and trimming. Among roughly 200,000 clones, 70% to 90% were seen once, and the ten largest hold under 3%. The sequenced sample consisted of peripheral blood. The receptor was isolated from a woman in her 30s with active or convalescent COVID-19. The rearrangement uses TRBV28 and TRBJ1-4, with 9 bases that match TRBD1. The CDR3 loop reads CASSLWTGASEKLFF. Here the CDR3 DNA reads TGTGCCAGCAGTCTATGGACAGGGGCTAGTGAAAAACTGTTTTTT.